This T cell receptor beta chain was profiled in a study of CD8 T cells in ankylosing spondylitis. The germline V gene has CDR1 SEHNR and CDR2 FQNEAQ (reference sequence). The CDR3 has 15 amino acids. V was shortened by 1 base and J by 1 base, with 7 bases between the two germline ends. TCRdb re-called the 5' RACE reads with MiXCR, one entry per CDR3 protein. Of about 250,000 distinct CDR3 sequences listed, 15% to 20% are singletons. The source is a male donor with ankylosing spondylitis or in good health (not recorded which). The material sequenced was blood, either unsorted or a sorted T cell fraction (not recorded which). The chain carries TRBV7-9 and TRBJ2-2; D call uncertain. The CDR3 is CASSLGQLNTGELFF. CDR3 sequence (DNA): TGTGCCAGCAGCTTAGGACAACTGAACACCGGGGAGCTGTTTTTT.